This T cell receptor beta chain was sequenced for a study of cytomegalovirus exposure and HLA in healthy donors. Primers for the PCR totalled 60 Vbeta and 13 Jbeta. Profiling relied on immunoSEQ multiplex PCR, and the TCRdb table lists in-frame clones only, not all of them. The table includes fewer than 130,000 clones, 70% detected once. This TCR was sampled from a man aged 35-49 years in good health and CMV-seropositive. Material for sequencing was PBMCs.

The CDR3 bases are TGTGCCAGCAGTCCTACGACAGGGTCCCAAGAGACCCAGTACTTC. As protein: CASSPTTGSQETQYF. V is TRBV27 and J is TRBJ2-5; 7 bases line up with TRBD1. The junction had 7 bases not matched to a gene; V was cut back by 5 bases and J by 1 base. Germline CDR1 MNHEY, CDR2 SMNVEV (reference sequence). CDR3 length equals 15 residues.